This TCR beta chain was recorded in a study of response to subunit inactivated influenza vaccine. Regarding the study as a whole: Authors suggested each seasonal flu vaccination may recruit only limited numbers of new T cells.

TCRdb re-analysed the RT-PCR reads in MiXCR, keeping a single row per CDR3 protein. Among about 540,000 distinct CDR3 sequences listed, around 13% were seen once. Trimming removed 0 bases from V and 7 bases from J; junction bases left unmatched: 4. CDR1 is SGHDT and CDR2 is YYEEEE in the germline V gene. The CDR3 has 15 amino acids. This clonotype has just a few counts. Its antigen is not known. The gene calls are TRBV5-6 and TRBJ2-1; 10 positions match TRBD1. This clonotype was obtained from a man aged 50 to 60 who received an inactivated influenza vaccine. The input for sequencing was PBMCs from blood, taken 11 to 12 days after vaccination. CDR3 loop: CASSLVRTGGNEQFF. CDR3 DNA: TGTGCCAGCAGCTTGGTACGGACAGGGGGGAATGAGCAGTTCTTC. Full variable domain (remainder filled in from reference TRBV5-6 and TRBJ2-1): DAGVTQSPTHLIKTRGQQVTLRCSPKSGHDTVSWYQQALGQGPQFIFQYYEEEERQRGNFPDRFSGHQFPNYSSELNVNALLLGDSALYLCASSLVRTGGNEQFFGPGTRLTVL.